This entry lists 25 T cell receptor beta chains sequenced from one sample in a study of patients and donors after allogeneic stem cell transplantation. TCRdb reprocessed the RT-PCR reads with MiXCR, giving one entry per CDR3 protein. The sample has about 230,000 distinct CDR3 sequences; over 12% are singletons. Specimen: blood, either unsorted or a sorted T cell fraction (not recorded which). The receptors were gathered from a human donor who was either an allogeneic HSCT recipient or a stem cell or donor lymphocyte infusion donor (not recorded which). It is not recorded whose cells these are; they may come from a transplant donor.

The gene calls are TRBV18 and TRBJ1-1; D call uncertain. This CDR3 is 15 amino acids long. From germline, CDR1 is KGHSH and CDR2 LQKENI. V was cut by 3 bases and J by 1 base, with 12 bases left in between. CDR3 sequence: CASSPRELGNTEAFF. The CDR3 DNA is TGTGCCAGCTCACCCAGAGAGCTAGGGAACACTGAAGCTTTCTTT.

The table lists this clonotype with a few counts. Germline is not matched at one junction end, which may reflect a read error. The chain uses TRBV5-6 and TRBJ2-7; the D is unclear. Germline CDR1 SGHDT, CDR2 YYEEEE. The CDR3 sequence is 12 residues long. The CDR3 is CASSLVRTTELF. The CDR3 bases are TGTGCCAGCAGCTTGGTTCGCACAACTGAACTATTC.

This clonotype was detected only a few times. The V and J genes are TRBV21-1 and TRBJ2-7; the DNA was not used to check the table's D call, TRBD1. TRBV21-1 is deemed a pseudogene. This CDR3 spans 15 amino acids. The CDR3 region is CASSRTDRGPCEQYF. The CDR3 nucleotides are TGTGCCAGCAGCAGAACGGACAGGGGGCCGTGCGAGCAGTACTTC.

The chain employs TRBV9 and TRBJ2-7, with TRBD1 identical over 7 bases. This CDR3 region has 16 residues. Germline loops: CDR1 SGDLS, CDR2 YYNGEE. The V gene end was trimmed by 0 bases and the J gene end by 6 bases; junction bases not matched to a gene: 12. CDR3 residues: CASSVGWQGVGREQYF. CDR3 bases: TGTGCCAGCAGCGTAGGTTGGCAGGGGGTGGGTCGCGAGCAGTACTTC. The whole variable domain, filled in from reference TRBV9 and TRBJ2-7, reads DSGVTQTPKHLITATGQRVTLRCSPRSGDLSVYWYQQSLDQGLQFLIQYYNGEERAKGNILERFSAQQFPDLHSELNLSSLELGDSALYFCASSVGWQGVGREQYFGPGTRLTVT.

This chain joins TRBV30 and TRBJ2-5; 10 bases are a match to TRBD2. The germline V gene encodes CDR1 GTSNPN and CDR2 SVGIG (reference sequence). The CDR3 runs 14 residues. The V segment lost 3 bases and the J segment 7 bases; nucleotides outside the gene matches: 8. This CDR3 is CAWSVSGGHGTQYF. CDR3 coding DNA: TGTGCCTGGAGCGTTAGCGGGGGGCACGGGACCCAGTACTTC.

This clonotype came up a few times. V is TRBV5-1 and J is TRBJ1-2; 10 bases are shared with TRBD1. Germline V CDR1 and CDR2: SGHRS, YFSETQ. J gave up 5 bases and V 4 bases, and 5 bases lay outside the gene matches. CDR3 length: 14 residues. This CDR3 reads CASSGGTGAYGYTF. The DNA of the CDR3 is TGCGCCAGCAGCGGAGGGACAGGGGCATATGGCTACACCTTC.

The chain carries TRBV24-1 and TRBJ1-5; D gene ambiguous. V gave up 6 bases and J gave up 0 bases, with 11 bases separating them. Germline values: CDR1 KGHDR, CDR2 SFDVKD. CDR3 length equals 15 residues. CDR3 amino acids: CATSFSPYSNQPQHF. DNA for the CDR3: TGTGCCACCAGTTTCTCCCCCTATAGCAATCAGCCCCAGCATTTT.

This clonotype was detected only once. V is TRBV5-1 and J is TRBJ2-1, with TRBD2 matching 11 bases. With V trimmed by 6 bases and J by 0 bases, 5 bases remained unmatched. The CDR3 contains 16 residues. Germline V lookup: CDR1 SGHRS, CDR2 YFSETQ. The CDR3 coding sequence is TGCGCCAGCAAGACTAGCGGGATACTCTCCTACAATGAGCAGTTCTTC. Translated, it gives CASKTSGILSYNEQFF.

This clonotype was observed at least ten times. This rearrangement joins TRBV29-1 to TRBJ1-2; D gene ambiguous. Looked up from germline, CDR1 is SQVTM and CDR2 is ANQGSEA. The CDR3 runs 12 residues. Trimming took off 3 bases at V and 4 bases at J, with 9 bases between the two ends. CDR3 sequence (DNA): TGCAGCGTTGAGAGGAGGGCCTATGGCTACACCTTC. Amino acid sequence: CSVERRAYGYTF. The full variable domain, its missing parts supplied by reference TRBV29-1 and TRBJ1-2, is SAVISQKPSRDICQRGTSLTIQCQVDSQVTMMFWYRQQPGQSLTLIATANQGSEATYESGFVIDKFPISRPNLTFSTLTVSNMSPEDSSIYLCSVERRAYGYTFGSGTRLTVV.

The chain couples TRBV20-1 to TRBJ2-3; D gene uncertain. CDR1 is DFQATT, CDR2 SNEGSKA, per germline (reference sequence). V was clipped by 6 bases and J by 6 bases, with 10 bases between them. This CDR3 spans 11 amino acids. CDR3 amino acids: CSASPLDTQYF. CDR3 nucleotide sequence: TGCAGTGCCAGCCCGTTGGATACGCAGTATTTT.

This clonotype was seen ten or more times. This chain connects TRBV29-1 to TRBJ2-1; D perhaps matches TRBD2 (5 bases). V shed 5 bases and J shed 9 bases, with 11 bases lying between them. This CDR3 is built from 11 residues. Germline V gives CDR1 SQVTM, CDR2 ANQGSEA. Written as DNA, the CDR3 is TGCAGCGTTACGACTATCATTGAGCAGTTCTTC. Protein product: CSVTTIIEQFF.

V and J are TRBV5-1 and TRBJ2-2; maybe TRBD1 (5 bases). V dropped 0 bases and J dropped 1 base, with 7 bases sitting between them. This CDR3 has 15 amino acids. Germline V gene lookup returns CDR1 SGHRS and CDR2 YFSETQ. CDR3 protein: CASSLEDRNTGELFF. CDR3 coding DNA: TGCGCCAGCAGCTTGGAAGACAGGAACACCGGGGAGCTGTTTTTT.

This clonotype occurred many times. This sequence joins TRBV6-2 or TRBV6-3 and TRBJ2-1; D unclear. The CDR3 totals 14 residues. V was shortened by 1 base and J by 6 bases, with 10 bases between the two germline ends. The V gene's germline CDR1 is MNHEY and CDR2 SVGEGT. This chain's CDR3 is CASSYFRTANEQFF. The DNA of the CDR3 is TGTGCCAGCAGTTACTTTCGTACAGCCAATGAGCAGTTCTTC.

The chain joins TRBV7-2 to TRBJ1-3, with no clear D. This CDR3 region has 16 residues. Per the germline V gene, CDR1 is SGHTA and CDR2 is FQGNSA. The V end was cut by 3 bases, the J end by 0 bases, with 12 bases between. CDR3 nucleotides: TGTGCCAGCAGCTTCTCAGGTGGACTCTCTGGAAACACCATATATTTT. It yields the protein CASSFSGGLSGNTIYF.

The chain is built from TRBV5-1 and TRBJ2-3; D not certain. This CDR3 has 13 residues. The germline V gene encodes CDR1 SGHRS and CDR2 YFSETQ. V was shortened by 4 bases and J by 2 bases, with 8 bases between the two germline ends. DNA of the CDR3: TGCGCCAGCAGCACCCGGGCCACAGATACGCAGTATTTT. Translated: CASSTRATDTQYF. Together with reference TRBV5-1 and TRBJ2-3, the CDR3 gives the full variable domain: KAGVTQTPRYLIKTRGQQVTLSCSPISGHRSVSWYQQTPGQGLQFLFEYFSETQRNKGNFPGRFSGRQFSNSRSEMNVSTLELGDSALYLCASSTRATDTQYFGPGTRLTVL.

In its sample, this clonotype is large. The chain combines TRBV12-3 or TRBV12-4 with TRBJ2-3, with 7 bases that match TRBD2. This CDR3 region has 15 residues. Unmatched junction bases numbered 14, after V lost 7 bases and J lost 7 bases. DNA of the CDR3: TGTGCCAGCACCTTCAGGACTAGTGGGGTGAATACGCAGTATTTT. Protein sequence: CASTFRTSGVNTQYF.

This clonotype has just a few counts. The rearrangement uses TRBV20-1 and TRBJ2-5; TRBD1 might be the D (6 bases). Germline loops: CDR1 DFQATT, CDR2 SNEGSKA (reference sequence). This CDR3 has 12 amino acids. Trimming shortened V by 5 bases and J by 8 bases, and 15 bases separated the two germline ends. For the CDR3, the DNA is TGCAGTGCTCCGGGGCAGGGGCCAACCCAGTACTTC. This gives the protein CSAPGQGPTQYF.

V is TRBV2 and J is TRBJ2-7, with TRBD2 identical over 9 bases. CDR1 and CDR2 from the germline V gene are SNHLY and FYNNEI. This CDR3 contains 12 residues. Losses at the gene ends were 6 bases for V and 5 bases for J; bases not matched to a gene: 2. CDR3 sequence: CASRREGHEQYF. The CDR3 DNA is TGTGCCAGCAGGCGGGAGGGCCACGAGCAGTACTTC.

Only a few counts were recorded for this clonotype. This chain links TRBV2 with TRBJ1-2; the D is unclear. The CDR3 loop spans 11 amino acids. Trimming pared 5 bases from V and 3 bases from J, leaving 4 bases between. Germline assignment: CDR1 SNHLY and CDR2 FYNNEI. The CDR3 DNA follows: TGTGCCAGCAGTCAAGACTATGGCTACACCTTC. It yields the protein CASSQDYGYTF.

This clonotype was seen a few times. The chain has TRBV29-1 and TRBJ1-2, with D perhaps matching TRBD1 (5 bases). The germline V gene has CDR1 SQVTM and CDR2 ANQGSEA. The CDR3 has 14 amino acids. V was clipped by 0 bases and J by 4 bases, with 12 bases between them. The CDR3 DNA is TGCAGCGTTGAAGATTTTATGAGGGGCTATGGCTACACCTTC. It translates to CSVEDFMRGYGYTF.

The CDR3 DNA reads as TGTGCCAGCACGGCAGTCCAAGAGACCCAGTACTTC. This encodes CASTAVQETQYF. This chain joins TRBV2 and TRBJ2-5, with D unclear. CDR1 is SNHLY, CDR2 FYNNEI, per germline. The V end lost 7 bases, the J end lost 1 base, and 7 bases lay between the germline ends. The CDR3 is 12 amino acids.

The chain has TRBV5-4 and TRBJ2-2, with 7 nucleotides matching TRBD1. The CDR3 runs to 14 residues. From germline, CDR1 is SGHNT and CDR2 YYREEE (reference sequence). The ends lost 2 bases at V and 6 bases at J; junction bases unmatched: 4. The chain's CDR3 is CASSLQQGSGELFF. The CDR3 nucleotides read TGTGCCAGCAGCTTACAACAGGGGTCCGGGGAGCTGTTTTTT.

This clonotype was seen only a few times. V gene TRBV25-1 combines with J gene TRBJ1-1, with 8 bases aligning to TRBD1. The CDR3 spans 14 residues. J lost 0 bases, V lost 7 bases, and 4 bases had no gene match. Germline loops: CDR1 MGHDK, CDR2 SYGVNS. CDR3 protein: CASTTGALNTEAFF. Here the CDR3 DNA reads TGTGCCAGCACGACAGGGGCCTTGAACACTGAAGCTTTCTTT.

The chain has TRBV5-1 and TRBJ1-2; D call uncertain. The ends were cut back, 0 bases at V and 2 bases at J, with 11 bases in the middle. Germline V gene data show CDR1 as SGHRS and CDR2 as YFSETQ. This CDR3 is 15 amino acids long. The CDR3: CASSLGAGGNYGYTF. CDR3 coding DNA: TGCGCCAGCAGCTTGGGTGCTGGCGGAAACTATGGCTACACCTTC.

At least ten counts were recorded for this clonotype. CDR3 DNA: TGTGCCAGCAGTTTAGGGGAAATCTACGAGCAGTACTTC. Its translation is CASSLGEIYEQYF. The V call is TRBV12-3 or TRBV12-4, the J call TRBJ2-7; D not certain. The CDR3 is 13 residues long. Between the trimmed V and J ends, which lost 1 base and 3 bases, there was a span of 7 bases.